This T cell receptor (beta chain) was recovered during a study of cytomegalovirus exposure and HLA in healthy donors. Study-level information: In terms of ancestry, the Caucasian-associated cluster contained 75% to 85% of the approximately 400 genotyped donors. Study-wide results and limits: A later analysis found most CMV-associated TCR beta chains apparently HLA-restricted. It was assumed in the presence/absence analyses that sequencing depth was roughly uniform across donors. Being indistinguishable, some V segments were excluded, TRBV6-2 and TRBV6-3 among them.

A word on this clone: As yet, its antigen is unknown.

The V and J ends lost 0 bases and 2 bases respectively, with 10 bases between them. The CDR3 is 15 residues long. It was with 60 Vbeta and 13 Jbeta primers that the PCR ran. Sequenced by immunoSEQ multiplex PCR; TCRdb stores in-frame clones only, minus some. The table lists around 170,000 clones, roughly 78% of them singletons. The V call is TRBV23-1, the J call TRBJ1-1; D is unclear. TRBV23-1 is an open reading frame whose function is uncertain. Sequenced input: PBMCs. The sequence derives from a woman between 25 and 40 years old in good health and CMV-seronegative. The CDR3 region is CASSQSAGINTEAFF. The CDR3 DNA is TGCGCCAGCAGTCAATCAGCAGGTATTAACACTGAAGCTTTCTTT.